This TCR beta chain was sequenced for a study of early T cells in non-severe SARS-CoV-2 infection. Looking at the study overall: With bulk RNA from unsorted whole blood as input, sequencing yielded unpaired chains.

V lost 7 bases and J lost 2, with 14 bases in between. Germline CDR1 and CDR2: SGHTA and FQGNSA. This CDR3 is 14 amino acids long. This clonotype was detected many times. MiXCR was run by TCRdb on the 5' RACE reads, yielding one entry per CDR3 protein. In the table there are around 53,000 distinct CDR3 sequences, about an eighth of which are singletons. The chain carries TRBV7-2 and TRBJ1-2; maybe TRBD1 (6 bases). This TCR derives from an adult who was a healthcare worker with PCR-confirmed SARS-CoV-2 infection or an uninfected control (not recorded which). Sequencing was carried out using whole blood. The CDR3 nucleotides are TGTGCCAGCACCATCTGGACAGCAAACTATGGCTACACCTTC. Its translation is CASTIWTANYGYTF.